The T cell receptor beta chain described here comes from a study of cytomegalovirus exposure and HLA in healthy donors. The PCR contained 60 Vbeta and 13 Jbeta primers. Generated by immunoSEQ multiplex PCR, the TCRdb table keeps only in-frame clones and is missing some. Altogether 150,000 or so clones are present, over 75% being singletons, with the ten largest covering over 2%. This clone was seen more than once but under ten times. Antigen: not known. This CDR3 contains 13 residues. The V gene lost 5 bases and the J gene lost 6 bases, with 11 bases spanning the gap. Germline V CDR1 and CDR2: SGHAT, FQNNGV. Regarding the study as a whole: Immune exposure was documented only through CMV serostatus. Prior analysis indicated that the majority of TCR beta V segments exhibited productivity approximately 87% or approximately 30% of the time.

The chain joins TRBV11-2 to TRBJ2-1, with D perhaps TRBD1 (5 bases). The origin of this receptor is a man in his fifties in good health and CMV-seronegative. The sequenced sample consisted of PBMCs. The CDR3 protein is CASSPGRANEQFF. CDR3 in DNA: TGTGCCAGCAGCCCGGGCAGGGCCAATGAGCAGTTCTTC.